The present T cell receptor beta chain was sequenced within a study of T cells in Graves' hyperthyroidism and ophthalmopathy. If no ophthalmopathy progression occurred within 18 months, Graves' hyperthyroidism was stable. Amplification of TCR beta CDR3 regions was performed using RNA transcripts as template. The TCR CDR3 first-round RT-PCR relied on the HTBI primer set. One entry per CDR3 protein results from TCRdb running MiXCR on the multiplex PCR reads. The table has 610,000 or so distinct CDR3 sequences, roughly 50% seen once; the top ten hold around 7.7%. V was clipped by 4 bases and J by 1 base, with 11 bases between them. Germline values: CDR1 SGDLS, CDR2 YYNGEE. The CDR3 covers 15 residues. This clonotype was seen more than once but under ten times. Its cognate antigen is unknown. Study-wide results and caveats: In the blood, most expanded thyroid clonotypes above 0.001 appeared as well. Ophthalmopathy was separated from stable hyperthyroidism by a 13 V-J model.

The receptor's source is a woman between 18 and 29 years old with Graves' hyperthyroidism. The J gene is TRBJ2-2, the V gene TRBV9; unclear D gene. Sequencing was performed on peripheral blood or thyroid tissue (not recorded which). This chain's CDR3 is CASSLLGENTGELFF. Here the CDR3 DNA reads TGTGCCAGCAGCCTCCTTGGGGAGAACACCGGGGAGCTGTTTTTT. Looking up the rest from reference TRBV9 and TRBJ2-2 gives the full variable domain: DSGVTQTPKHLITATGQRVTLRCSPRSGDLSVYWYQQSLDQGLQFLIQYYNGEERAKGNILERFSAQQFPDLHSELNLSSLELGDSALYFCASSLLGENTGELFFGEGSRLTVL.